The present T cell receptor beta chain was sequenced within a study of blood T cell repertoires in COVID-19 (TCRdb year 2020). Regarding the study in general: Collaborator samples came from the United States, Italy and Spain and covered acute and convalescent phases of COVID-19. The prospective study material was composed of cDNA or gDNA derived from T cells, B-cell-depleted T cells, or PBMCs. Deeply sampled blood TCRbeta repertoires from subjects exposed to, actively infected with, or recovered from COVID-19 were included in the dataset. The repertoires were released in a freely available public database intended as a resource for research on the immune response to SARS-CoV-2. The samples were drawn from two sources: the first 160 participants of the ongoing ImmuneRACE study, and fewer than 1,500 subjects contributed by 6 global collaborators. Nearly every sample came with metadata listing a de-identified subject ID, COVID-19 status, age in years and sex. Where HLA class I and class II types were available, the types were taken from metadata supplied by the sample provider, not from assay-based typing. Points the paper makes about the study in general: How much clinical and demographic metadata was included differed by source and by participant, and the metadata was provided uncurated.

With regard to this clone: This clone's antigen is unknown. No base-level quality is on record; no much larger clone is a single base apart.

Reading the germline V gene gives CDR1 ENHRY and CDR2 SYGVKD. V is trimmed back by 0 bases and J by 1 base, and the junction contains 9 bases that no gene match accounts for. From the cysteine through the phenylalanine, the CDR3 covers 20 amino acids. The sequence is cut down to CDR3 DNA, 60 bases in frame from base 1. Participants in the prospective study were enrolled through a virtual design, were aged roughly 18 to 100 years, and lived in roughly 25 United States geographic areas. Cohort assignment in the prospective study relied on participant-reported clinical history from a screening survey and a study questionnaire. Each participant in the prospective study had whole blood, serum and a nasopharyngeal or oropharyngeal swab collected by mobile phlebotomists. Over an approximately 2-month period, participants in the prospective study had the option of providing additional blood draws and questionnaires. Blood samples from the prospective study were shipped frozen or at room temperature prior to DNA extraction.

TCRbeta CDR3 regions were amplified from genomic DNA by means of the immunoSEQ Assay, a bias-controlled multiplex PCR. The authors' analysis ran thus. Within the assay, amplification of reference gene primers was used to estimate how many nucleated cells each sample contained. To quantify the absolute abundance of each unique TCRbeta CDR3 rearrangement, sequence reads were collapsed and filtered. For each sample, productive Simpson clonality was calculated by taking the square root of Simpson's diversity index across productive rearrangements. This is the immuneACCESS table as TCRdb keeps it, with only in-frame sequences that have V and J called. A part of the clones is gone; compared with another copy, unresolved V genes explain less than half, and the rest is unexplained. The V and J calls and the clone size are those of that table, but D and trimming were determined from the DNA. For this sample there are over 200,000 clones; about nine tenths appear just once. The ten most abundant clones make up 2.5% of the sample.

This sequence uses TRBV10-3 and TRBJ2-4; 13 central bases correspond to TRBD2. Sequencing was done on a sample of PBMCs or T cells enriched from blood (not recorded which). The receptor comes from a woman aged 40-49 years with acute COVID-19. The DNA sequence reads TGTGCCATCAGTGAGTCAACTAGCGGGGGGGCCGGAGTGGCCAAAAACATTCAGTACTTC. Translated, it reads CAISESTSGGAGVAKNIQYF.